Given below is one T cell receptor (beta chain) in context. Its target is not known. TCRB transcripts that were expressed got sequenced, as all of the isolated RNA had been reverse transcribed. The protocol was immunoSEQ multiplex PCR, while the TCRdb copy is restricted to in-frame clones and leaves out a portion. The table records about 160,000 clones, 6.5% to 8.5% of them present only once. The sample comes from a study of beta chain features in type 1 diabetes. Study findings and constraints: Significant though moderate, a shortening of TCRB CDR3s appeared in all four CD4+ subsets of Type 1 diabetes patients.

Sequencing was performed on central memory CD4+ T cells from blood. This receptor was identified in a woman between 18 and 29 years old with type 1 diabetes.

CDR3 region: CASSARGLGTDTQYF. The CDR3 nucleotides are TGCGCCAGCAGCGCCCGGGGGTTGGGCACAGATACGCAGTATTTT. This chain uses TRBV4-3 with TRBJ2-3; D might be TRBD2 (6 bases). Germline CDR1 LGHNA, CDR2 YSLEER. The CDR3 runs 15 residues. V lost 5 bases and J lost 1, with 13 bases in between.